This paragraph reports one TCR beta chain. Its cognate antigen is unknown. Assay used: immunoSEQ multiplex PCR; TCRdb lists only in-frame clones, some missing. The table shows tens of thousands of clones, with roughly nine tenths occurring only once. This sample is part of a study of T cell responses to AZD1222 COVID-19 vaccine. Study-wide results and limits: Two doses of AZD1222 preceded a rise in Spike-specific TCR breadth and depth.

The germline V and J ends were trimmed by 6 bases and 3 bases, with 12 bases remaining between them. This CDR3 contains 13 residues. This receptor was identified in an adult in good health. This specimen consisted of peripheral blood, obtained on day 0 of AZD1222 vaccination. The chain carries TRBV12-3 or TRBV12-4 and TRBJ2-7; D is perhaps TRBD1 (6 bases). CDR3 nucleotide sequence: TGTGCCAGCAGCCTCGACAGGATCTACGAGCAGTACTTC. Translated, it gives CASSLDRIYEQYF.